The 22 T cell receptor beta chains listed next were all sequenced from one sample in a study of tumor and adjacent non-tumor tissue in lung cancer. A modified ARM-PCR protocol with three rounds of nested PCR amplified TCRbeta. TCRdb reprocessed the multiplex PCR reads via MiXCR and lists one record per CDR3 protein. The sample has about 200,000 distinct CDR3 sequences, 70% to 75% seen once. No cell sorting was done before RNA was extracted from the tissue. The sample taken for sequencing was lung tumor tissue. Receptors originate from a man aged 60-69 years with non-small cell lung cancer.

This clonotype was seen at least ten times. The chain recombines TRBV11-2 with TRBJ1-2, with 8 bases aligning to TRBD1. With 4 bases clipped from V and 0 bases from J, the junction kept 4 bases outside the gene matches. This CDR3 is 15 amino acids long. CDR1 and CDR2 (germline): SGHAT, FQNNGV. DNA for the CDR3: TGTGCCAGCAGCTCTCAGGGGGCCGCTAACTATGGCTACACCTTC. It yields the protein CASSSQGAANYGYTF.

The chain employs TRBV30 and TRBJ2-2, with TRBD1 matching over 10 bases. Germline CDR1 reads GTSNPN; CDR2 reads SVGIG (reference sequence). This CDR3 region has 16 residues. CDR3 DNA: TGTGTCTTTCTACCGGGACAGGGGACGAACACCGGGGAGCTGTTTTTT. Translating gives CVFLPGQGTNTGELFF. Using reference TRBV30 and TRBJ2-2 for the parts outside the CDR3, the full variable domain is SQTIHQWPATLVQPVGSPLSLECTVEGTSNPNLYWYRQAAGRGLQLLFYSVGIGQISSEVPQNLSASRPQDRQFILSSKKLLLSDSGFYLCVFLPGQGTNTGELFFGEGSRLTVL.

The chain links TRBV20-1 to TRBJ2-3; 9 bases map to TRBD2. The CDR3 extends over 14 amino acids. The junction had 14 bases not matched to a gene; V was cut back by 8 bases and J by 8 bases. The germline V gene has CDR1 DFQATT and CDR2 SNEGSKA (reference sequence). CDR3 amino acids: CSLRVAGGEGTQYF. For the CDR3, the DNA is TGCAGTCTTAGAGTCGCGGGAGGGGAAGGTACGCAGTATTTT.

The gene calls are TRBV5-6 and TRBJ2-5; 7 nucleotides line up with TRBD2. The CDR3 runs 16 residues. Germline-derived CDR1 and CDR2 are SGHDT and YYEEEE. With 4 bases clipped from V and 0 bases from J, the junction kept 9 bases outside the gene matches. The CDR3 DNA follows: TGTGCCAGCAGCCAGAAGGGAGGGGCGTACCAAGAGACCCAGTACTTC. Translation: CASSQKGGAYQETQYF.

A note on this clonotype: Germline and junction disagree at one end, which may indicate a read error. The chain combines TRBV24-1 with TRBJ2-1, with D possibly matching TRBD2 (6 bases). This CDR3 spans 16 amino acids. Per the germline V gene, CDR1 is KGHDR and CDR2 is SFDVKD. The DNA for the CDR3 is TGTGCCACCGGTGAATCGGGACGGGGGAATTGGAATGAGCAGTTCTTC. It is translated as CATGESGRGNWNEQFF.

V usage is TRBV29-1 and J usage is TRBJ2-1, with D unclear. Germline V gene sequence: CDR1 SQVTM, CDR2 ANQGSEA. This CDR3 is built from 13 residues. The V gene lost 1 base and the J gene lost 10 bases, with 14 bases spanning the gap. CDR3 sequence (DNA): TGCAGCGTTGAAGGTCCAACCGAAGACGAGCAGTTCTTC. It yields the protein CSVEGPTEDEQFF.

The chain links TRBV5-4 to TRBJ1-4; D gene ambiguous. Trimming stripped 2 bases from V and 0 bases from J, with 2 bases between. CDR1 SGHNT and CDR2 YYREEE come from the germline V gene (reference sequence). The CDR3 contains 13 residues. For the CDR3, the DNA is TGTGCCAGCAGCTTTCCAACTAATGAAAAACTGTTTTTT. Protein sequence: CASSFPTNEKLFF.

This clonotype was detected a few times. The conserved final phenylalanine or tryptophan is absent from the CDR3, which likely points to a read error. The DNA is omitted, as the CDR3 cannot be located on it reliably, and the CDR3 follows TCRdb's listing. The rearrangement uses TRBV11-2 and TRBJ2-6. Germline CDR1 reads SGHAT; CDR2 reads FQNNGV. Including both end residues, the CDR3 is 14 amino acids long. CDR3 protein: CTSSPISGANVLRI.

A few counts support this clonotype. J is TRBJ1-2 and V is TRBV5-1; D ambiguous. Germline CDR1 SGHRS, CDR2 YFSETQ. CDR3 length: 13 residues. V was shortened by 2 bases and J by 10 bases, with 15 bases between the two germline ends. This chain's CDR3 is CASSLDGGNDYTF. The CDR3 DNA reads TGCGCCAGCAGCTTAGACGGCGGCAATGACTACACCTTC.

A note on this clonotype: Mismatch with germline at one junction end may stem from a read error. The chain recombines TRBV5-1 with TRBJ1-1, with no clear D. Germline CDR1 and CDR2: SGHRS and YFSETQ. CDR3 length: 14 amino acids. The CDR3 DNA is TGCGCCAGCAGCTGGACTACAGTCAACAGTGAAGCTTTCTTT. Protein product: CASSWTTVNSEAFF.

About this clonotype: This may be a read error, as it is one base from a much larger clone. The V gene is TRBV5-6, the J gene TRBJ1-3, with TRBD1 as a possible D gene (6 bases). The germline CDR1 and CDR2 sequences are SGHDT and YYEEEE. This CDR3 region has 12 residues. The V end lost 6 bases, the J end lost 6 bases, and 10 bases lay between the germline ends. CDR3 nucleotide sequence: TGTGCCAGCAATCGGACAGCAAACACCATATATTTT. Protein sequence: CASNRTANTIYF.

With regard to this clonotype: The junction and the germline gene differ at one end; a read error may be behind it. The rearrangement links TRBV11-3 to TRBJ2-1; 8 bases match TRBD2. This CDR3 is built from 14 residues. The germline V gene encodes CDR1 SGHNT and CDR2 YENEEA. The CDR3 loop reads CASSHTSGPNEKFF. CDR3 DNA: TGTGCCAGCAGCCATACTAGCGGCCCCAATGAGAAGTTCTTC.

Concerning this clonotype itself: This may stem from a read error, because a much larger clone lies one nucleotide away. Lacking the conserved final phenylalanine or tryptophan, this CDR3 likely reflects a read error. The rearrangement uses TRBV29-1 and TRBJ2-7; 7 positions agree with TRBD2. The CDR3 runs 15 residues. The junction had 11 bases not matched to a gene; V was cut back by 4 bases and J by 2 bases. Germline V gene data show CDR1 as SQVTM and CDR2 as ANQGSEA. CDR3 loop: CSVAGGPLVPYEQYL. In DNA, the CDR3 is TGCAGCGTTGCGGGAGGCCCACTCGTCCCCTACGAGCAGTACCTC.

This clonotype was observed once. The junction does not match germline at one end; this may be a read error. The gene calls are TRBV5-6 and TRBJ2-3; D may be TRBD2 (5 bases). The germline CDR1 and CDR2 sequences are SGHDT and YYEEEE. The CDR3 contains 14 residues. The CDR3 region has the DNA TGCGCTAGCAGCTTGAGTAGTAGCACAGATGCGCAGTATTTT. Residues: CASSLSSSTDAQYF.

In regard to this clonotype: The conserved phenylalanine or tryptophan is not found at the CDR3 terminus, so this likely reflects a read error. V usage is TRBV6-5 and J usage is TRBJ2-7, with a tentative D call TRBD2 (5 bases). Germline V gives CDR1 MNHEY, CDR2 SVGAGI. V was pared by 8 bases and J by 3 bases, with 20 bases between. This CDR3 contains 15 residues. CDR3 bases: TGTGCCAGCGGCAGTGAGGGAGTCACTCGCTACGAGCAGTACTTA. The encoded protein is CASGSEGVTRYEQYL.

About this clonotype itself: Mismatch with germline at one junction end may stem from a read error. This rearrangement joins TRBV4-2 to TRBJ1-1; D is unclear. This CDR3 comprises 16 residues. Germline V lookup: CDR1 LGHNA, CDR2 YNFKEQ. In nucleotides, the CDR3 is TGTGCCAGCAGCCAAGTTCAGAGGTCTACGAACAGTGAAGCTTTCTTT. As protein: CASSQVQRSTNSEAFF.

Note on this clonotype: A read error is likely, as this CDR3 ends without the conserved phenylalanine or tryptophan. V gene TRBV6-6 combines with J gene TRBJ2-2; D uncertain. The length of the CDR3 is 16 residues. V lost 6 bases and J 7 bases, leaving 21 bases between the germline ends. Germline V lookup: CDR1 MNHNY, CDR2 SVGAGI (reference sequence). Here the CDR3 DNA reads TGTGCCAGCAGGGACGGCGTTTTTGTCCACATCGGGGAGCTGTTTTAT. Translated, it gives CASRDGVFVHIGELFY.

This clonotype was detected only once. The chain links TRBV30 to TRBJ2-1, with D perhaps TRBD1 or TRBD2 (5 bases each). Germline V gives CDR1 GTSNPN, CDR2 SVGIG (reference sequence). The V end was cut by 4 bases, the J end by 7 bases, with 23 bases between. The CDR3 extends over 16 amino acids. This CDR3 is CAWTVFRGARVNEQFF. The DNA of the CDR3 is TGTGCCTGGACTGTATTCAGAGGGGCCCGGGTAAATGAGCAGTTCTTC.

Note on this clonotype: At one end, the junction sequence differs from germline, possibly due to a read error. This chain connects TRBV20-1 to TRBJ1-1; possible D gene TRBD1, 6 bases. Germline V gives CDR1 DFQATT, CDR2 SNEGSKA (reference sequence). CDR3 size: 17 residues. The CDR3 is CSARDPASGVRDTEAFF. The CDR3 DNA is TGCAGTGCTAGAGATCCGGCCAGTGGGGTCAGGGACACTGAAGCATTCTTT.

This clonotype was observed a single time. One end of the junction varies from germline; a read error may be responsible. CDR3 nucleotides: TGCGCCAACAGCCCGGGACTCCTCCTTTACAATGAGCAGTTCTTC. Protein product: CANSPGLLLYNEQFF. The chain links TRBV5-1 to TRBJ2-1; tentative D call: TRBD2 (6 bases). Germline lookup yields CDR1 SGHRS and CDR2 YFSETQ. The CDR3 sequence is 15 residues long.

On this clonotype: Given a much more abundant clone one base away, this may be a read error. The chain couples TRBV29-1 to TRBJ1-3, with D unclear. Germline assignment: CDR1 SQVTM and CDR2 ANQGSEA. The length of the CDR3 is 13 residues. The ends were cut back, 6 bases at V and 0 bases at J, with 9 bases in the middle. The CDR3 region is CSVQKTSGNTIYF. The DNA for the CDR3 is TGCAGCGTCCAAAAGACCTCTGGAAACACCATATATTTT. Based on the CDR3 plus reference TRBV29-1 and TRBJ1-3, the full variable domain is SAVISQKPSRDICQRGTSLTIQCQVDSQVTMMFWYRQQPGQSLTLIATANQGSEATYESGFVIDKFPISRPNLTFSTLTVSNMSPEDSSIYLCSVQKTSGNTIYFGEGSWLTVV.

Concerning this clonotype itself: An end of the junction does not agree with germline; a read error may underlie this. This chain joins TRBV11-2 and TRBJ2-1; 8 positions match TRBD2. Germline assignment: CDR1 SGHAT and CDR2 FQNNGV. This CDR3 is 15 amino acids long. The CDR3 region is CVSSLWAGGGNEQFF. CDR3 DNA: TGTGTCAGCAGCTTATGGGCGGGGGGCGGTAATGAGCAGTTCTTC. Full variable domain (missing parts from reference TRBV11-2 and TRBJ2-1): EAGVAQSPRYKIIEKRQSVAFWCNPISGHATLYWYQQILGQGPKLLIQFQNNGVVDDSQLPKDRFSAERLKGVDSTLKIQPAKLEDSAVYLCVSSLWAGGGNEQFFGPGTRLTVL.